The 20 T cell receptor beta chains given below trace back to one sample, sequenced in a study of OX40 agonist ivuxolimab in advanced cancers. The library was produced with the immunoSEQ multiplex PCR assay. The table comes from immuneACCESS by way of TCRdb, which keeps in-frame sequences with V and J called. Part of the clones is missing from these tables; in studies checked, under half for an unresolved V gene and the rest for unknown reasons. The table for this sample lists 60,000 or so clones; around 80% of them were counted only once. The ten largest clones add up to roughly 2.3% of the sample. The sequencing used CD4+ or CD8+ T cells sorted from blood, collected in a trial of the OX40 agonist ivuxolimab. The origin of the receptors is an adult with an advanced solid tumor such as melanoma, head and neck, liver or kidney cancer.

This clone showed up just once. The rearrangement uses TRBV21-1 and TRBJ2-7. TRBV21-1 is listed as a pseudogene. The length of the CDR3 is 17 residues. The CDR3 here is CASSKRGETVSSYEQYF. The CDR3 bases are TGTGCCAGCAGCAAAAGGGGGGAGACAGTAAGCTCCTACGAGCAGTACTTC.

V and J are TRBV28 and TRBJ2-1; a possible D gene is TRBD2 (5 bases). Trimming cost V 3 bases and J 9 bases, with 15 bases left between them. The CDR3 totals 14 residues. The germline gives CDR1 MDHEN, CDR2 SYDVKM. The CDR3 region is CASSLSGGLGEQFF. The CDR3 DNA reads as TGTGCCAGCAGTTTGTCGGGCGGGTTGGGTGAGCAGTTCTTC.

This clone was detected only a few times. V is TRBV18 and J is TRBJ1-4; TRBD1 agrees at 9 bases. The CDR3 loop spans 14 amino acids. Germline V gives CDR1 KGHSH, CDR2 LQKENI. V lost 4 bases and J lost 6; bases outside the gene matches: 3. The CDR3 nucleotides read TGTGCCAGCTCACGGGGACAGGGCGATGAAAAACTGTTTTTT. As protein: CASSRGQGDEKLFF.

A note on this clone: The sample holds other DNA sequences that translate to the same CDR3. The CDR3 loop reads CASSPDRNYGYTF. CDR3 nucleotide sequence: TGTGCCAGCAGCCCAGACAGGAACTATGGCTACACCTTC. V and J are TRBV7-2 and TRBJ1-2, with D possibly being TRBD1 (6 bases). Germline CDR1 SGHTA, CDR2 FQGNSA. The V and J ends lost 5 bases and 2 bases respectively, with 9 bases between them. This CDR3 contains 13 residues.

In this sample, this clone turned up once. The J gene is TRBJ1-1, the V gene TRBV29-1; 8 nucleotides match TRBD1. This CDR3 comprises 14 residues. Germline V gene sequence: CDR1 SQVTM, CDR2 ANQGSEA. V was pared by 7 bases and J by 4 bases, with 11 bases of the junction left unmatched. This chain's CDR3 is CSARGDRWSTEAFF. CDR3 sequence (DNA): TGCAGCGCCCGGGGGGACAGGTGGAGCACTGAAGCTTTCTTT.

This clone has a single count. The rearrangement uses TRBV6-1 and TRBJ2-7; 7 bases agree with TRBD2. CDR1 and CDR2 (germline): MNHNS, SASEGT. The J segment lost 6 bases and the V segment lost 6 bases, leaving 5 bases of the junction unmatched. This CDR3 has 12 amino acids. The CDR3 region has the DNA TGTGCCAGCAGGTCGGGGGGTGGCGAGCAGTACTTC. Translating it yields CASRSGGGEQYF.

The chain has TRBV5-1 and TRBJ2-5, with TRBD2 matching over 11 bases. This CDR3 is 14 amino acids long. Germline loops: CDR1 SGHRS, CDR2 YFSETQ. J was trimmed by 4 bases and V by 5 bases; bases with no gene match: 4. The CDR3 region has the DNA TGCGCCAGCAGGGACACTAGCGGGGGAGAGACCCAGTACTTC. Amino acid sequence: CASRDTSGGETQYF.

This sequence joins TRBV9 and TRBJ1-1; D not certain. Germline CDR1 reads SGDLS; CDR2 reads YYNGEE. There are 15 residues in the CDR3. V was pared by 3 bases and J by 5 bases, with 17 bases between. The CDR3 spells CASSAPLGGGTEAFF. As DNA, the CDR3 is TGTGCCAGCAGCGCACCCCTGGGCGGAGGGACTGAAGCTTTCTTT.

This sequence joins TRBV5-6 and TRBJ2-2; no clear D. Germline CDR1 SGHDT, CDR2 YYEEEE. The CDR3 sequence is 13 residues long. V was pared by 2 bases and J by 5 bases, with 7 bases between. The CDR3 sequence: CASSLVRTGELFF. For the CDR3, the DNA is TGTGCCAGCAGCTTAGTGAGGACCGGGGAGCTGTTTTTT.

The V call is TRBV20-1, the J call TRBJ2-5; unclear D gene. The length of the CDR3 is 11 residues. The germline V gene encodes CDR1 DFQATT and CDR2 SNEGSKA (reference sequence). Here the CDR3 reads CRGVAGETQYF. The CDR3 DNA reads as TGCAGGGGCGTAGCTGGGGAGACCCAGTACTTC.

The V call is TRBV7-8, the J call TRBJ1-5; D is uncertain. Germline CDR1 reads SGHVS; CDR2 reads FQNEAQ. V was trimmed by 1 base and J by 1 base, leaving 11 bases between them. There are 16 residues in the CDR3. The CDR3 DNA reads TGTGCCAGCAGCTTAGTTCTCGGTTTAAGCAATCAGCCCCAGCATTTT. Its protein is CASSLVLGLSNQPQHF.

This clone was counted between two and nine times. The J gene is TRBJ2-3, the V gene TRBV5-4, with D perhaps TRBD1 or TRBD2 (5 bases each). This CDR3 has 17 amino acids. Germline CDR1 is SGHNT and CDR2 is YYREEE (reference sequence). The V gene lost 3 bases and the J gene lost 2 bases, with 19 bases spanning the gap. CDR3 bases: TGTGCCAGCAGCTCCTGGGGGTGGCAGCGGAACACAGATACGCAGTATTTT. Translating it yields CASSSWGWQRNTDTQYF. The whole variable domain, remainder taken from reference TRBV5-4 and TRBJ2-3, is ETGVTQSPTHLIKTRGQQVTLRCSSQSGHNTVSWYQQALGQGPQFIFQYYREEENGRGNFPPRFSGLQFPNYSSELNVNALELDDSALYLCASSSWGWQRNTDTQYFGPGTRLTVL.

The CDR3: CASSARTGSASGEQYF. CDR3 sequence (DNA): TGTGCCAGCAGTGCAAGGACAGGGTCGGCGAGTGGCGAGCAGTACTTC. This chain uses TRBV6-1 with TRBJ2-7; 8 bases align to TRBD1. With 4 bases clipped from V and 6 bases from J, the junction kept 14 bases outside the gene matches. This CDR3 region has 16 residues. The germline V gene encodes CDR1 MNHNS and CDR2 SASEGT.

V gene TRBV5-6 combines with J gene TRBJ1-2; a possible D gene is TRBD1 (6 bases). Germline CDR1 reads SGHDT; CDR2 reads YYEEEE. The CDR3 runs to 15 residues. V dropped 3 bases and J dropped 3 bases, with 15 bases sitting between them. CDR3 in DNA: TGTGCCAGCAGCTCGGAAGCACAGGGATACTATGGCTACACCTTC. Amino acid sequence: CASSSEAQGYYGYTF.

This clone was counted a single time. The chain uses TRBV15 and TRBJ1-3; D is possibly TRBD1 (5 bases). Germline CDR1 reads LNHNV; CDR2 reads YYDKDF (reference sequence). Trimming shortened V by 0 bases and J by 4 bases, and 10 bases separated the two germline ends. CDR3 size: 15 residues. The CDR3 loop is CATSRERGWGNTIYF. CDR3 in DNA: TGTGCCACCAGCAGAGAACGGGGGTGGGGAAACACCATATATTTT.

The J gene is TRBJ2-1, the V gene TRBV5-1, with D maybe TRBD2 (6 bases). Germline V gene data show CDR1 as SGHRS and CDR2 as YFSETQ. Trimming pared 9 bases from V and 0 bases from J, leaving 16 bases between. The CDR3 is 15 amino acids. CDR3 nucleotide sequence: TGCGCCACCTCACTCTCCGGGGGCTCCTACAATGAGCAGTTCTTC. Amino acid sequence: CATSLSGGSYNEQFF.

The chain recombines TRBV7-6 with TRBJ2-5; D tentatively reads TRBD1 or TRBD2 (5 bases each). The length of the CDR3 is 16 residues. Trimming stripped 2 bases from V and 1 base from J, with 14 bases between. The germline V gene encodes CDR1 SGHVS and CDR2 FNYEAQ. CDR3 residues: CASSLLSGTVQETQYF. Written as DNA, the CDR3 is TGTGCCAGCAGCTTATTGTCCGGGACCGTCCAAGAGACCCAGTACTTC.

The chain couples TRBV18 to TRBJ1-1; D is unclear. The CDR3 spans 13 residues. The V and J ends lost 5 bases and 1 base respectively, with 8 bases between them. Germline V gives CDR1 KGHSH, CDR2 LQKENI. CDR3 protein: CASSASPNTEAFF. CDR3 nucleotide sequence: TGTGCCAGCTCAGCGTCCCCGAACACTGAAGCTTTCTTT.

The CDR3 nucleotides are TGTGCCAGCAGCCAACTGACAGGGGGGATGAAAGAGACCCAGTACTTC. This sequence encodes CASSQLTGGMKETQYF. The V and J genes are TRBV5-6 and TRBJ2-5; 9 bases are shared with TRBD1. The CDR3 has 16 residues. Germline assignment: CDR1 SGHDT and CDR2 YYEEEE. V lost 4 bases, J lost 3 bases, and 10 bases stayed unmatched.

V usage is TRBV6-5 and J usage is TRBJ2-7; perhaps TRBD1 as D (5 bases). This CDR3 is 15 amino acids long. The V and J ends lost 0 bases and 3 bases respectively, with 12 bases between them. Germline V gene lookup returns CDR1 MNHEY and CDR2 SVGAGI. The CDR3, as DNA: TGTGCCAGCAGTTACTCCCGGACAAAGTTCTACGAGCAGTACTTC. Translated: CASSYSRTKFYEQYF.